The clone carrying this T cell receptor beta chain was counted only a few times. TCRdb's copy holds only in-frame clones and misses some; the assay was immunoSEQ multiplex PCR. The sample has 75,000 to 90,000 clones; around 90% are singletons. The sample comes from a study of T cell changes during pregnancy in multiple sclerosis. The germline gives CDR1 GTSNPN, CDR2 SVGIG (reference sequence). Trimming cost V 0 bases and J 9 bases; bases outside gene matches: 5. The length of the CDR3 is 15 residues. The sample here was PBMCs, taken in the first trimester of pregnancy. The J gene is TRBJ1-6, the V gene TRBV30, with TRBD1 identical over 10 bases. This sequence was found in a female donor in good health, serving as a control in a pregnancy study. Some clones in this sample may be carry-over from other donors' samples. CDR3 loop: CAWSVRGQGTSPLHF. The DNA of the CDR3 is TGTGCCTGGAGTGTAAGGGGACAGGGGACTTCACCCCTCCACTTT.